The T cell receptor beta chain described here comes from a study of glioma-infiltrating T cells. Findings and limits, study-wide: Above-expected tissue-blood divergence occurred in all gliomas, most in low-grade ones.

The iRepertoire nested amplicon-rescue multiplex PCR amplified TCR alpha and beta CDR3s from RNA. For one-step reverse transcription and amplification, about 85-400 ng of tissue mRNA or PBMC total RNA was used. TCRdb re-called the multiplex PCR reads with MiXCR, one entry per CDR3 protein. The sample lists fewer than 250,000 distinct CDR3 sequences; roughly 32% were seen once. Per germline, CDR1 DFQATT and CDR2 SNEGSKA (reference sequence). Trimming removed 3 bases from V and 0 bases from J; junction bases left unmatched: 2. This CDR3 has 14 amino acids. This clonotype was seen ten or more times. Its antigen is undetermined.

Specimen: glioma tissue, nonneoplastic brain tissue, or PBMCs (not recorded which). The V gene is TRBV20-1, the J gene TRBJ2-4, with 7 bases identical to TRBD2. This TCR was sampled from a human donor with low-grade glioma or glioblastoma, undergoing nonglioma brain surgery, or in good health (not recorded which). The CDR3 DNA reads as TGCAGTGCTAGCCCGGGGGGAGCCAAAAACATTCAGTACTTC. Translating it yields CSASPGGAKNIQYF.